This T cell receptor (beta chain) emerged from a study of shared clonotypes between healthy human individuals. General study results and limits: Enrolling few donors narrowed the genetic and exposure-history diversity that was represented.

CDR3 size: 12 residues. Germline V gene lookup returns CDR1 MDHEN and CDR2 SYDVKM. Naive CD8 cells comprised CD45RO-negative, CCR7-positively selected cells, excluding terminally differentiated effector memory CD45RA+ cells. Remarks on this clone: The target antigen is unknown. A far larger clone is a single base away, which makes a read error likely. The same CDR3 arises from other DNA sequences in this sample as well.

Genomic DNA (from each subset) was split evenly across several immunoSEQ plates. Generated by immunoSEQ multiplex PCR, the TCRdb table keeps only in-frame clones and is missing some. Of about 680,000 clones detected, about 91% appear once; the ten largest clones hold more than 20%. The sample consisted of naive CD8+ T cells sorted from blood. The clonotype was recovered from a young man in good health. This rearrangement joins TRBV28 to TRBJ2-7; no clear D. The CDR3 sequence: CASRDATYEQYF. The CDR3 nucleotides are TGTGCCAGCAGGGATGCAACCTATGAGCAGTACTTC.